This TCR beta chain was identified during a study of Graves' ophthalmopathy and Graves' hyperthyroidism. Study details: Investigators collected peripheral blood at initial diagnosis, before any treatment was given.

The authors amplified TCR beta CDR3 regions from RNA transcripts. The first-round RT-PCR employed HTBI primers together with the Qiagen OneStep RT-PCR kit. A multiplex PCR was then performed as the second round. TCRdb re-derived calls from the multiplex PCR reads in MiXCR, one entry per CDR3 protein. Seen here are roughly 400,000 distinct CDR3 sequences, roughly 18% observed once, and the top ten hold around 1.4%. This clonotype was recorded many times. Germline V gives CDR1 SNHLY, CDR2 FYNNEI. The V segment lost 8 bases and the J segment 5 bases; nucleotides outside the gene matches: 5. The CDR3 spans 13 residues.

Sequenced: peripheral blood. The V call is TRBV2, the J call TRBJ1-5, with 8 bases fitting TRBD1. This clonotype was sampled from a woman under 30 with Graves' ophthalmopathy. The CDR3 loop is CASARQGYQPQHF. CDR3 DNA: TGTGCCAGCGCTCGACAGGGGTATCAGCCCCAGCATTTT.